The clone carrying this T cell receptor (beta chain) was picked up a small number of times. As for time point: pre-sensitization, week 0. Treatment denoted: therapeutic diphenylcyclopropenone sensitization with weekly scalp DPC. Donors, patients with alopecia ranging from 18 to 70 years old and judged suitable for DPC, provided samples. Sequencing started from total RNA isolated from unfractionated whole blood. Individual cDNA molecules in this library carried unique molecular identifiers. TCRdb reprocessed the RACE reads via MiXCR and lists one record per CDR3 protein. The sample has some 330,000 distinct CDR3 sequences, 4.5% to 5.5% seen once. These data belong to a study of human T cells and chemical hapten exposure. At the level of the study: Sensitization involved placing 2% DPC onto a roughly 2 cm by roughly 2 cm region of upper inner arm skin.

In germline, CDR1 is SNHLY, CDR2 FYNNEI. This CDR3 has 15 residues. The V end was cut by 6 bases, the J end by 1 base, with 14 bases between. The V call is TRBV2, the J call TRBJ2-3; D is possibly TRBD2 (6 bases). This clonotype was sampled from a woman aged 18 to 35 with alopecia areata. Some clones in this sample may be carry-over from other donors' samples. The sample here was whole blood, taken in connection with sensitization to the hapten diphenylcyclopropenone (DPC). CDR3 DNA: TGTGCCAGCAGGGCGGGGCTGGTACGCACAGATACGCAGTATTTT. As protein: CASRAGLVRTDTQYF.